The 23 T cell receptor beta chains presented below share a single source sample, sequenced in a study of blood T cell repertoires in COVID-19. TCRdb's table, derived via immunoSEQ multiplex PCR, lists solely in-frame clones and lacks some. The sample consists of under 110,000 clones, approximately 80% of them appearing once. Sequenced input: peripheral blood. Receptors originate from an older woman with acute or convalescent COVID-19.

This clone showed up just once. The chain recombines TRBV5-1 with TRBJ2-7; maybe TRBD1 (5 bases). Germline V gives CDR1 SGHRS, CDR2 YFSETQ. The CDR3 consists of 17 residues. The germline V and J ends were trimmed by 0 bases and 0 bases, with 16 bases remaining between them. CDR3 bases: TGCGCCAGCAGCTTGGCTGCGACACCCCAGGGCTCCTACGAGCAGTACTTC. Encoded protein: CASSLAATPQGSYEQYF.

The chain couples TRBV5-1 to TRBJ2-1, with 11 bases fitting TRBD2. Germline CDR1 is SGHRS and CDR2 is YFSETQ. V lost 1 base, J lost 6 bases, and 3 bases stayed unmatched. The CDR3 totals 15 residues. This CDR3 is CASSLSSGGTNEQFF. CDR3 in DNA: TGCGCCAGCAGCTTGTCTAGCGGGGGGACCAATGAGCAGTTCTTC.

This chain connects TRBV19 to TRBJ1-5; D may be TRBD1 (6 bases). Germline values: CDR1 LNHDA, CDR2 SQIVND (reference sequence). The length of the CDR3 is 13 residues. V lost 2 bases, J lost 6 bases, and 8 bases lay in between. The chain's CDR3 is CASSIQDSQPQHF. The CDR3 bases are TGTGCCAGTAGTATACAGGACAGTCAGCCCCAGCATTTT. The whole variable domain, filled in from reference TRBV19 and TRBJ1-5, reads DGGITQSPKYLFRKEGQNVTLSCEQNLNHDAMYWYRQDPGQGLRLIYYSQIVNDFQKGDIAEGYSVSREKKESFPLTVTSAQKNPTAFYLCASSIQDSQPQHFGDGTRLSIL.

CDR3 in DNA: TGTGCTAGTGGATCCCGACAGGGGGTAGATAATGAGCAGTTCTTC. Its protein product is CASGSRQGVDNEQFF. The chain joins TRBV12-5 to TRBJ2-1; 9 bases agree with TRBD1. V trimming: 6 bases; J trimming: 7 bases; junction bases outside the gene matches: 10. Germline loops: CDR1 LGHNT, CDR2 FRNRAP. The CDR3 totals 15 residues. The full variable domain, completed using reference TRBV12-5 and TRBJ2-1, is DARVTQTPRHKVTEMGQEVTMRCQPILGHNTVFWYRQTMMQGLELLAYFRNRAPLDDSGMPKDRFSAEMPDATLATLKIQPSEPRDSAVYFCASGSRQGVDNEQFFGPGTRLTVL.

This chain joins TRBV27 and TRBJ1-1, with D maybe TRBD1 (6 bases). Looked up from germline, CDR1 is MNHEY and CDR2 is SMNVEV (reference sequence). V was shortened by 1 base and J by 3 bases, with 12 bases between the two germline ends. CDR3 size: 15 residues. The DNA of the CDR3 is TGTGCCAGCAGTTTATTCGGGGGGGCGTACACTGAAGCTTTCTTT. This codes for CASSLFGGAYTEAFF.

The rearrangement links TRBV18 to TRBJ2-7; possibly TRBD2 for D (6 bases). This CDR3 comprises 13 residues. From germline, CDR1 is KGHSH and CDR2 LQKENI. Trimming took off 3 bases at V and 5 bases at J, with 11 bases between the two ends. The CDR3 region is CASSPGRWNEQYF. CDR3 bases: TGTGCCAGCTCACCGGGGAGGTGGAACGAGCAGTACTTC.

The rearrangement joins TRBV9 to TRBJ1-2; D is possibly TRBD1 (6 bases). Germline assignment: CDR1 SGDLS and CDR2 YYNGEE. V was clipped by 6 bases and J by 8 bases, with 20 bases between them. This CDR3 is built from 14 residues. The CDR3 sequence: CASTDLGQVKGYTF. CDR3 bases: TGTGCCAGCACCGACTTGGGACAAGTAAAGGGCTACACCTTC.

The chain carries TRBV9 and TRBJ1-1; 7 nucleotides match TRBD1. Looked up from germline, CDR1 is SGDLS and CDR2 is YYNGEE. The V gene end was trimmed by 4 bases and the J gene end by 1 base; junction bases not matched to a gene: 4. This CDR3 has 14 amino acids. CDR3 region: CASSSGTANTEAFF. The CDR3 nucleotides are TGTGCCAGCAGCTCCGGGACAGCGAACACTGAAGCTTTCTTT.

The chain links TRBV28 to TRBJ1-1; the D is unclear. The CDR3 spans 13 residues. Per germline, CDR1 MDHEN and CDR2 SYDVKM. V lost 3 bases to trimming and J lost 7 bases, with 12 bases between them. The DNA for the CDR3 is TGTGCCAGCAGTTTCTCGGTTACAGTTGAAGCTTTCTTT. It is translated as CASSFSVTVEAFF.

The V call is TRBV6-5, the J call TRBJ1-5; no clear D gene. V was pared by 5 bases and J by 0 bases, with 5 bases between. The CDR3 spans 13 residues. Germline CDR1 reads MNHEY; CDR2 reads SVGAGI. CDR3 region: CASSQLSNQPQHF. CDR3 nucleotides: TGTGCCAGCAGTCAACTTAGCAATCAGCCCCAGCATTTT.

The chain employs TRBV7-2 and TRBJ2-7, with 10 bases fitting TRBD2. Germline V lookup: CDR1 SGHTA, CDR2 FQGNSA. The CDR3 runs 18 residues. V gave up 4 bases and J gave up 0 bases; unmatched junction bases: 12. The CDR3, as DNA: TGTGCCAGCAGCTGGCGCCAAATGACTAGCGGGTCCTCCTACGAGCAGTACTTC. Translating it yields CASSWRQMTSGSSYEQYF.

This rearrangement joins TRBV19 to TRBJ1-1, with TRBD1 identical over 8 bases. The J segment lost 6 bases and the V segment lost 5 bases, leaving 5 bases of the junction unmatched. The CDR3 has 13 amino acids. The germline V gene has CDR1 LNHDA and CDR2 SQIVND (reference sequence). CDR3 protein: CASSDQGAAEAFF. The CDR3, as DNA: TGTGCCAGTAGTGATCAGGGGGCTGCTGAAGCTTTCTTT.

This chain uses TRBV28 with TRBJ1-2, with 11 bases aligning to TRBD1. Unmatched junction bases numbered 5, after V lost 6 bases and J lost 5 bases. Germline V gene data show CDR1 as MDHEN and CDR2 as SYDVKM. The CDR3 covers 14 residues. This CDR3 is CASRRTGGGYGYTF. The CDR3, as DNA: TGTGCCAGCAGGAGGACAGGGGGCGGATATGGCTACACCTTC.

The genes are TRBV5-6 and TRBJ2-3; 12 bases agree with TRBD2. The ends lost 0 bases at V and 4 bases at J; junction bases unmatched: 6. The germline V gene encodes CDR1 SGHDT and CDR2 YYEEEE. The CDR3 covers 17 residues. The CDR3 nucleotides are TGTGCCAGCAGCTTGGTTCTAGCGGGGGGGCTATCAGATACGCAGTATTTT. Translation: CASSLVLAGGLSDTQYF.

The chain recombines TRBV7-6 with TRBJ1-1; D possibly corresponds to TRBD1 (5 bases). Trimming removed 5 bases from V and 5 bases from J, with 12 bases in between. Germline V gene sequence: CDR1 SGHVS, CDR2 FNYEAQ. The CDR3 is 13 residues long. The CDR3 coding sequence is TGTGCCAGCAGCCTCGTAGGGGAAACTGAAGCTTTCTTT. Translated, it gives CASSLVGETEAFF.

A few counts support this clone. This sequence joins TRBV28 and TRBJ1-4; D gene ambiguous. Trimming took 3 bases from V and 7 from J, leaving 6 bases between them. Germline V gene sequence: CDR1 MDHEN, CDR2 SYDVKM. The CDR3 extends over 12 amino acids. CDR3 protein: CASSFPSEKLFF. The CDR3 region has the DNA TGTGCCAGCAGTTTTCCCAGTGAAAAACTGTTTTTT.

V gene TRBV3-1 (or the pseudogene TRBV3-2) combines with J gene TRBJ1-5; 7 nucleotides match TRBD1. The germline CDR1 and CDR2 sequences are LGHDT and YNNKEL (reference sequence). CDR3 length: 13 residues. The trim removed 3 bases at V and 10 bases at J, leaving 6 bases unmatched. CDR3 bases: TGTGCCAGCAGCCAGGGGGACAGTAAACCCCAGCATTTT. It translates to CASSQGDSKPQHF.

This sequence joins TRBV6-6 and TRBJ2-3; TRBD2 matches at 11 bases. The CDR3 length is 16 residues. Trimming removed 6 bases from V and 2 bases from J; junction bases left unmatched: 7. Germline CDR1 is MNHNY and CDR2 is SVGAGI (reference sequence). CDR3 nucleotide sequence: TGTGCCAGCAGGAACACACTAGCGGGGGCCACAGATACGCAGTATTTT. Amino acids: CASRNTLAGATDTQYF.

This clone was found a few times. CDR3: CASTEQGRENTIYF. The CDR3 region has the DNA TGTGCCAGCACCGAACAGGGTCGGGAAAACACCATATATTTT. V and J are TRBV6-6 and TRBJ1-3; D may be TRBD1 (6 bases). V dropped 7 bases and J dropped 6 bases, with 16 bases sitting between them. The CDR3 consists of 14 residues. Germline V gene sequence: CDR1 MNHNY, CDR2 SVGAGI (reference sequence).

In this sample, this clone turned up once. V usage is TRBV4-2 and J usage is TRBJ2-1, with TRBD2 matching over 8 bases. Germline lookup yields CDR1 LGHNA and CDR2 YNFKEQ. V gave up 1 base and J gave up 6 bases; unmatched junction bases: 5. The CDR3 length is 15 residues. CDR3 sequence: CASSQGPRGGNEQFF. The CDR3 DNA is TGTGCCAGCAGCCAAGGACCACGGGGGGGCAATGAGCAGTTCTTC.

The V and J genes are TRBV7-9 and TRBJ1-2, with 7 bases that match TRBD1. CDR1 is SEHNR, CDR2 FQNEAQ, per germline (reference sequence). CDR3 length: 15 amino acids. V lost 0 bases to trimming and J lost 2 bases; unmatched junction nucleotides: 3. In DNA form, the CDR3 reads TGTGCCAGCAGCTTAGCAAGACAGGGCAACTATGGCTACACCTTC. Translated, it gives CASSLARQGNYGYTF.

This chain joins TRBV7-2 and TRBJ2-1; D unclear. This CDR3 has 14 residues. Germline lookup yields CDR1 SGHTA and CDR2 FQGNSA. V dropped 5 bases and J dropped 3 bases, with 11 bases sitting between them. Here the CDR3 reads CASSARRFYNEQFF. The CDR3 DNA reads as TGTGCCAGCAGCGCCCGTCGGTTCTACAATGAGCAGTTCTTC. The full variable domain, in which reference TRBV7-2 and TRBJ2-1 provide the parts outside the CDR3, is GAGVSQSPSNKVTEKGKDVELRCDPISGHTALYWYRQSLGQGLEFLIYFQGNSAPDKSGLPSDRFSAERTGGSVSTLTIQRTQQEDSAVYLCASSARRFYNEQFFGPGTRLTVL.

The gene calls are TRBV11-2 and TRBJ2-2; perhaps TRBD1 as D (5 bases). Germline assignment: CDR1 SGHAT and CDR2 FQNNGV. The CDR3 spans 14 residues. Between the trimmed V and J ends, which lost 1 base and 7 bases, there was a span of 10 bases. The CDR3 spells CASSLVQGFGELFF. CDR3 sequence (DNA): TGTGCCAGCAGCTTAGTGCAGGGCTTCGGGGAGCTGTTTTTT. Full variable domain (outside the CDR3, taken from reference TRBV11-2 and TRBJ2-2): EAGVAQSPRYKIIEKRQSVAFWCNPISGHATLYWYQQILGQGPKLLIQFQNNGVVDDSQLPKDRFSAERLKGVDSTLKIQPAKLEDSAVYLCASSLVQGFGELFFGEGSRLTVL.